This T cell receptor beta chain was sequenced during a study of cytomegalovirus exposure and HLA in healthy donors. Germline trimming cut 1 base from V and 2 bases from J; bases unmatched to any gene: 1. The CDR3 is made up of 15 amino acids. CDR1 is KGHSH, CDR2 LQKENI, per germline. The study's findings and limits: Later analysis reportedly placed an Asian-associated ancestry cluster below the approximately 650-donor mean in N-insertions.

This clone was detected a few times. The antigen remains unidentified. The PCR employed 60 Vbeta primers together with 13 Jbeta primers. Sequencing used immunoSEQ multiplex PCR; TCRdb keeps in-frame clones, though not all of them. This repertoire shows about 140,000 clones, about 61% found once; its top ten account for 2.4%. The gene calls are TRBV18 and TRBJ2-2; 7 nucleotides align to TRBD1. The sample consisted of PBMCs. The origin of this receptor is a woman aged 40-49 years in good health and CMV-seronegative. The DNA for the CDR3 is TGTGCCAGCTCACCACGACAGGGAAACACCGGGGAGCTGTTTTTT. Encoded protein: CASSPRQGNTGELFF.